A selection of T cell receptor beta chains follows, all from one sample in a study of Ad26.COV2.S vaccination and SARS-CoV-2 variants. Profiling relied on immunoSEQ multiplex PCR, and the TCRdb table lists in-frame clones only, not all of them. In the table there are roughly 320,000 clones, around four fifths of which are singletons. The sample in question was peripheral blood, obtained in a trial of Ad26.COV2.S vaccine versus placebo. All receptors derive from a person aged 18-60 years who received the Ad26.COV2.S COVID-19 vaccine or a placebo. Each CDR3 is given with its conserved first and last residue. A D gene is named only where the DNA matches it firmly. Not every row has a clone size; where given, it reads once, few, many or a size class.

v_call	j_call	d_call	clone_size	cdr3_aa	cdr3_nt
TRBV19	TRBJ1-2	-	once	CASSNNDNYGYTF	TGTGCCAGTAGTAACAACGATAACTATGGCTACACCTTC
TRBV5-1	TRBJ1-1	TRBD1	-	CASSLTGEATEAFF	TGCGCCAGCAGCTTGACAGGGGAGGCCACTGAAGCTTTCTTT
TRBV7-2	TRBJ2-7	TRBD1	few	CASTWTGTDEQYF	TGTGCCAGCACCTGGACAGGGACCGACGAGCAGTACTTC
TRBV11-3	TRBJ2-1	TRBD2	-	CASSLGSGGLYNEQFF	TGTGCCAGCAGCTTAGGAAGCGGGGGCCTGTACAATGAGCAGTTCTTC
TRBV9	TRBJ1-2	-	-	CASSVASVPYGYTF	TGTGCCAGCAGCGTAGCTTCAGTGCCCTATGGCTACACCTTC
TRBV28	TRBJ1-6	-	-	CASRAWTDQNSPLHF	TGTGCCAGCAGGGCCTGGACCGATCAGAATTCACCCCTCCACTTT
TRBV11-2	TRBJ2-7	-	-	CASSFFGTAYEQYF	TGTGCCAGCAGCTTTTTCGGGACGGCCTACGAGCAGTACTTC
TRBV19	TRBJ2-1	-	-	CASSILDGQKFF	TGTGCCAGTAGTATATTGGACGGTCAAAAGTTCTTC
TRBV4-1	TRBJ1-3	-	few	CASSPLGLTGNTIYF	TGCGCCAGCAGCCCCCTAGGGTTGACTGGAAACACCATATATTTT
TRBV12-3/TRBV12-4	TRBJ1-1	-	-	CASSWSTEAFF	TGTGCCAGCAGTTGGTCCACTGAAGCTTTCTTT
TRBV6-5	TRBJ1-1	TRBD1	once	CASSSAGGMNTEAFF	TGTGCCAGCAGTTCCGCAGGGGGGATGAACACTGAAGCTTTCTTT
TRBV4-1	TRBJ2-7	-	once	CASSQLVSSTYEQYF	TGCGCCAGCAGCCAGTTGGTGTCATCAACCTACGAGCAGTACTTC
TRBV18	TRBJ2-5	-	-	CASSRGDFWDTETQYF	TGTGCCAGCTCACGAGGTGACTTTTGGGACACAGAGACCCAGTACTTC
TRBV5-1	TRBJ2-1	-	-	CASSLGQLNEQFF	TGCGCCAGCAGCTTGGGTCAGCTCAATGAGCAGTTCTTC
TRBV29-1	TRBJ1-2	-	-	CSVERVGDYGYTF	TGCAGCGTTGAACGGGTGGGCGACTATGGCTACACCTTC
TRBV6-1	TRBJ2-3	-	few	CASSEKRDTQYF	TGTGCCAGCAGTGAAAAACGGGATACGCAGTATTTT
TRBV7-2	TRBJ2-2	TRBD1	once	CASSPQGAGTGELFF	TGTGCCAGCAGCCCACAGGGGGCTGGCACCGGGGAGCTGTTTTTT
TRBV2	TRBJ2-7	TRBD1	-	CASAFQGANDEQYF	TGTGCCAGCGCTTTCCAGGGGGCTAACGACGAGCAGTACTTC
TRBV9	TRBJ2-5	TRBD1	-	CASSLQGAQETQYF	TGTGCCAGCAGCTTACAGGGGGCGCAAGAGACCCAGTACTTC
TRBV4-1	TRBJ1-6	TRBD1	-	CASSQVGQGVNNSPLHF	TGCGCCAGCAGCCAAGTGGGACAGGGGGTAAATAATTCACCCCTCCACTTT
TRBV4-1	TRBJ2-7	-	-	CASSLTGTGFLYEQYF	TGCGCCAGCAGCCTGACCGGGACGGGGTTTCTCTACGAGCAGTACTTC
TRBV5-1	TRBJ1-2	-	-	CASSPGDSSGYTF	TGCGCCAGCAGCCCAGGGGATAGCAGTGGCTACACCTTC
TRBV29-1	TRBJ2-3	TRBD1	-	CSIIGQALTDTQYF	TGCAGCATTATCGGACAGGCTCTCACAGATACGCAGTATTTT
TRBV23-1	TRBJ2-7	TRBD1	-	CASIKRDRVEHEQYF	TGCGCCAGCATCAAACGGGACAGGGTTGAACACGAGCAGTACTTC
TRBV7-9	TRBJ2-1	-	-	CASSNHYGEQFF	TGTGCCAGCAGCAACCATTACGGTGAGCAGTTCTTC
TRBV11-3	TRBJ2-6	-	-	CASSQPPLGANVLTF	TGTGCCAGCAGCCAACCCCCTCTTGGGGCCAACGTCCTGACTTTC
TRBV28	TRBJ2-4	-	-	CASSLYLAKNIQYF	TGTGCCAGCAGTTTATATTTAGCCAAAAACATTCAGTACTTC
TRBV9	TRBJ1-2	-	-	CASSKLGTNTNYGYTF	TGTGCCAGCAGCAAACTTGGGACTAATACTAACTATGGCTACACCTTC
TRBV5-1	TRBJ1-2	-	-	CASSLGVAGSGGYTF	TGCGCCAGCAGCTTGGGGGTCGCAGGGTCGGGCGGCTACACCTTC
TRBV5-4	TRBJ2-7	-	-	CASSPGTVDEQYF	TGTGCCAGCAGCCCGGGGACGGTGGACGAGCAGTACTTC
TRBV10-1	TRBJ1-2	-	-	CALTMWGGIYYGYTF	TGCGCGTTGACGATGTGGGGGGGAATCTACTATGGCTACACCTTC
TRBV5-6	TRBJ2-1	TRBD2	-	CASSLSLADYNEQFF	TGTGCCAGCAGCTTGAGCCTAGCGGACTACAATGAGCAGTTCTTC
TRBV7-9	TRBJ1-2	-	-	CASSLPGFGYTF	TGTGCCAGCAGCTTACCCGGGTTTGGCTACACCTTC
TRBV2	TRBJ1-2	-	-	CASSEAGTGLYGYTF	TGTGCCAGCAGTGAAGCGGGCACAGGGCTCTATGGCTACACCTTC
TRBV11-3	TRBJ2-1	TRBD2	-	CASSRTSGGYNEQFF	TGTGCCAGCAGCCGGACTAGCGGGGGGTACAATGAGCAGTTCTTC